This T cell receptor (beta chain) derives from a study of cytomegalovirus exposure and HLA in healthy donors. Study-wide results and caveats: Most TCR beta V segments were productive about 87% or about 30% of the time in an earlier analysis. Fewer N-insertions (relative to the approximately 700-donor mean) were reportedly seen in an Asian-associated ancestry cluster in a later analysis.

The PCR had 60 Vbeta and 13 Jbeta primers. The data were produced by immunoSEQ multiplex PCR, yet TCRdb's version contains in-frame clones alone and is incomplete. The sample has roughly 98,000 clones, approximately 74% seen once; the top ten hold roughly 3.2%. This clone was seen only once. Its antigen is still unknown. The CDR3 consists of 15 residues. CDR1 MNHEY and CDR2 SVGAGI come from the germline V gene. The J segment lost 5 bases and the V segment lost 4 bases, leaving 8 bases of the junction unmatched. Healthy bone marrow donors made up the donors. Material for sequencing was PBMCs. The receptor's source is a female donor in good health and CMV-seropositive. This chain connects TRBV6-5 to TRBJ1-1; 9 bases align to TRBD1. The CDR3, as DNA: TGTGCCAGCAGTTCCCGGGACAGGGCAGTGACTGAAGCTTTCTTT. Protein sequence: CASSSRDRAVTEAFF.